Shown below are 26 T cell receptor beta chains from a single sample sequenced in a study of CD8 T cells in Susac syndrome. With random hexamers, roughly 0.45 to 1 ug RNA was reverse transcribed. TCRdb re-called the immunoSEQ multiplex PCR reads with MiXCR, one entry per CDR3 protein. The sample carries tens of thousands of distinct CDR3 sequences, about 96% recorded once. The material sequenced was CD8+ T cells from PBMCs. The receptors shown here come from a human donor with Susac syndrome.

The chain has TRBV30 and TRBJ2-1; 7 bases align to TRBD2. V shed 0 bases and J 8 bases; nucleotides not matched to a gene: 4. Germline V lookup: CDR1 GTSNPN, CDR2 SVGIG (reference sequence). This CDR3 has 13 residues. This CDR3 reads CAWSVQREDEQFF. CDR3 nucleotide sequence: TGTGCCTGGAGTGTCCAGCGGGAAGATGAGCAGTTCTTC.

The J gene is TRBJ2-1, the V gene TRBV20-1; D unresolved. The V end was cut by 8 bases, the J end by 0 bases, with 11 bases between. Looked up from germline, CDR1 is DFQATT and CDR2 is SNEGSKA (reference sequence). CDR3 length: 13 residues. CDR3 DNA: TGCAGTCCTCGAACACGCTCCTACAATGAGCAGTTCTTC. Its protein product is CSPRTRSYNEQFF.

This clonotype was seen only once. This chain uses TRBV7-2 with TRBJ2-7, with 7 bases fitting TRBD2. CDR1 is SGHTA, CDR2 FQGNSA, per germline. There are 15 residues in the CDR3. V dropped 2 bases and J dropped 3; count of bases not matched to a gene: 7. The CDR3 coding sequence is TGTGCCAGCAGCTTATCCCCGGCTAGCGGCTACGAGCAGTACTTC. It specifies CASSLSPASGYEQYF.

V usage is TRBV5-1 and J usage is TRBJ1-1; perhaps TRBD1 as D (5 bases). Germline loops: CDR1 SGHRS, CDR2 YFSETQ. The CDR3 is 14 residues long. V lost 5 bases and J lost 0, with 11 bases in between. This CDR3 reads CASSRLDMNTEAFF. The CDR3 DNA reads TGCGCCAGCAGTAGGTTGGACATGAACACTGAAGCTTTCTTT.

This clonotype is a singleton in its sample. The chain employs TRBV5-8 and TRBJ2-5; 7 nucleotides line up with TRBD2. The length of the CDR3 is 14 residues. Germline loops: CDR1 SGHTS, CDR2 YDEGEE. The V gene end was trimmed by 4 bases and the J gene end by 4 bases; junction bases not matched to a gene: 7. CDR3 sequence: CASSGWGGLETQYF. The CDR3 DNA is TGTGCCAGCAGCGGATGGGGGGGGTTAGAGACCCAGTACTTC.

The chain employs TRBV12-3 or TRBV12-4 and TRBJ2-5; 7 bases map to TRBD2. CDR3 length: 16 amino acids. V lost 2 bases, J lost 0 bases, and 6 bases stayed unmatched. CDR3 DNA sequence: TGTGCCAGCAGTTTAAAACTCGGGGGGTACCAAGAGACCCAGTACTTC. This encodes CASSLKLGGYQETQYF.

The J gene is TRBJ2-3, the V gene TRBV27; TRBD2 aligns across 7 bases. V was pared by 6 bases and J by 4 bases, with 4 bases of the junction left unmatched. The CDR3 loop spans 13 amino acids. The germline gives CDR1 MNHEY, CDR2 SMNVEV (reference sequence). This CDR3 reads CASRREAPDTQYF. The CDR3 nucleotides are TGTGCCAGCAGACGGGAGGCCCCAGATACGCAGTATTTT.

V usage is TRBV2 and J usage is TRBJ1-2, with a possible D match to TRBD1 (5 bases). The CDR3 totals 14 residues. Trimming took 8 bases from V and 2 from J, leaving 15 bases between them. Germline V gene sequence: CDR1 SNHLY, CDR2 FYNNEI. For the CDR3, the DNA is TGTGCCAGCGGCCCGACAGAGACCAACTATGGCTACACCTTC. Translated: CASGPTETNYGYTF.

The chain combines TRBV25-1 with TRBJ2-2; the match to TRBD1 covers 10 bases. The germline gives CDR1 MGHDK, CDR2 SYGVNS. The CDR3 consists of 16 residues. The V gene end was trimmed by 0 bases and the J gene end by 7 bases; junction bases not matched to a gene: 5. CDR3 residues: CASSEYSGTGDGELFF. As DNA, the CDR3 is TGTGCCAGCAGTGAATATAGCGGGACAGGGGACGGGGAGCTGTTTTTT.

This clonotype was picked up one time. V is TRBV2 and J is TRBJ1-6; TRBD1 matches at 9 bases. The V and J ends lost 6 bases and 5 bases, in that order; junction bases with no gene match: 8. This CDR3 contains 16 residues. Germline lookup yields CDR1 SNHLY and CDR2 FYNNEI. The CDR3: CASRALGTGNNSPLHF. CDR3 sequence (DNA): TGTGCCAGCAGGGCCCTCGGGACAGGGAATAATTCACCCCTCCACTTT. The full variable domain, rest sourced from reference TRBV2 and TRBJ1-6, is EPEVTQTPSHQVTQMGQEVILRCVPISNHLYFYWYRQILGQKVEFLVSFYNNEISEKSEIFDDQFSVERPDGSNFTLKIRSTKLEDSAMYFCASRALGTGNNSPLHFGNGTRLTVT.

This sequence joins TRBV29-1 and TRBJ2-7, with 7 bases identical to TRBD2. The germline V gene has CDR1 SQVTM and CDR2 ANQGSEA. The CDR3 covers 11 residues. Losses at the gene ends were 6 bases for V and 3 bases for J; bases not matched to a gene: 2. This chain's CDR3 is CSVREFYEQYF. In nucleotides, the CDR3 is TGCAGCGTGCGGGAGTTCTACGAGCAGTACTTC.

This sequence joins TRBV5-1 and TRBJ2-2; the match to TRBD1 covers 10 bases. CDR1 SGHRS and CDR2 YFSETQ come from the germline V gene. CDR3 length equals 16 residues. V lost 6 bases to trimming and J lost 1 base; unmatched junction nucleotides: 6. CDR3 nucleotides: TGCGCCAGCACGAGCCGGGACAGGGGGAACACCGGGGAGCTGTTTTTT. This encodes CASTSRDRGNTGELFF.

The chain couples TRBV6-2 or TRBV6-3 to TRBJ2-6, with unresolved D. This CDR3 has 15 amino acids. The V and J ends lost 5 bases and 0 bases respectively, with 8 bases between them. CDR1 MNHEY and CDR2 SVGEGT come from the germline V gene. In nucleotides, the CDR3 is TGTGCCAGCAGTCCCCCCATCTCTGGGGCCAACGTCCTGACTTTC. This gives the protein CASSPPISGANVLTF.

The chain employs TRBV9 and TRBJ1-2, with 11 bases fitting TRBD1. V trimming: 3 bases; J trimming: 3 bases; junction bases outside the gene matches: 1. The CDR3 covers 14 residues. Germline V gene sequence: CDR1 SGDLS, CDR2 YYNGEE. DNA of the CDR3: TGTGCCAGCAGCGGGACAGGGGGCTACTATGGCTACACCTTC. Its protein product is CASSGTGGYYGYTF.

V and J are TRBV7-7 and TRBJ2-6; D is perhaps TRBD1 or TRBD2 (9 bases each). The germline gives CDR1 SSHAT, CDR2 FNYEAQ (reference sequence). The CDR3 sequence is 16 residues long. CDR3 bases: TGTGCTAGCGGGGGACAGGGAAACTCTGGGGCCAACGTCCTGACTTTC. This translates into CASGGQGNSGANVLTF.

The rearrangement links TRBV20-1 to TRBJ2-7, with 14 bases aligning to TRBD2. This CDR3 is built from 16 residues. V shed 7 bases and J 4 bases; nucleotides not matched to a gene: 12. Germline values: CDR1 DFQATT, CDR2 SNEGSKA (reference sequence). CDR3 bases: TGCAGTGGGGGAGGGCGAAGGACTAGCGGGAGGTACGAGCAGTACTTC. Encoded protein: CSGGGRRTSGRYEQYF.

The rearrangement uses TRBV20-1 and TRBJ2-1, with 7 bases aligning to TRBD2. The V gene end was trimmed by 5 bases and the J gene end by 3 bases; junction bases not matched to a gene: 13. The CDR3 covers 16 residues. Germline CDR1 is DFQATT and CDR2 is SNEGSKA (reference sequence). As DNA, the CDR3 is TGCAGTGCTGAGGGAGCGGGACTCTCCATCTACAATGAGCAGTTCTTC. Translation gives CSAEGAGLSIYNEQFF.

This chain uses TRBV15 with TRBJ2-5, with TRBD2 matching 10 bases. CDR3 size: 16 residues. V lost 3 bases, J lost 1 base, and 5 bases stayed unmatched. Germline lookup yields CDR1 LNHNV and CDR2 YYDKDF (reference sequence). CDR3 loop: CATSSLAGAVQETQYF. In nucleotides, the CDR3 is TGTGCCACCAGCAGTCTAGCGGGGGCGGTCCAAGAGACCCAGTACTTC.

The chain joins TRBV13 to TRBJ2-6; 7 nucleotides agree with TRBD1. The ends lost 4 bases at V and 4 bases at J; junction bases unmatched: 10. Germline lookup yields CDR1 PRHDT and CDR2 FYEKMQ (reference sequence). The CDR3 sequence is 17 residues long. CDR3 coding DNA: TGTGCCAGCAGCTCCCCAGACAGGGTTTCCGGGGCCAACGTCCTGACTTTC. It specifies CASSSPDRVSGANVLTF.

J is TRBJ2-7 and V is TRBV21-1. TRBV21-1 is a pseudogene locus. This CDR3 has 9 amino acids. The CDR3 loop reads CASASVQYF. For the CDR3, the DNA is TGTGCCAGCGCTTCTGTGCAGTACTTC.

The J gene is TRBJ2-7, the V gene TRBV4-1, with unresolved D. Trimming took 0 bases from V and 3 from J, leaving 9 bases between them. CDR1 is MGHRA and CDR2 is YSYEKL in the germline V gene. The length of the CDR3 is 14 residues. This chain's CDR3 is CASSQDLVNYEQYV. The CDR3 bases are TGCGCCAGCAGCCAAGATCTGGTAAACTACGAGCAGTACGTC.

Worth noting for this clonotype: A much bigger clone sits one base away, suggesting this may be a read error. The rearrangement links TRBV5-1 to TRBJ2-2; a weak D match, TRBD1 (5 bases). Germline V gene sequence: CDR1 SGHRS, CDR2 YFSETQ. CDR3 length equals 15 residues. The CDR3 sequence: CASGLSQGGAGELFF. The CDR3 DNA is TGCGCCAGCGGCTTGAGCCAGGGTGGGGCCGGGGAGCTGTTTTTT.

This clonotype was counted once. V and J are TRBV20-1 and TRBJ2-7; D remains unclear. Trimming took 1 base from V and 0 from J, leaving 13 bases between them. Per germline, CDR1 DFQATT and CDR2 SNEGSKA (reference sequence). The CDR3 loop spans 15 amino acids. In DNA, the CDR3 is TGCAGTGCTAGAGCGGCAGACCCCCCCTCCTACGAGCAGTACGTC. Its protein product is CSARAADPPSYEQYV.

This chain links TRBV12-3 or TRBV12-4 with TRBJ1-1; D is unclear. Trimming removed 2 bases at V and 5 bases at J, with 18 bases between. The CDR3 totals 16 residues. The chain's CDR3 is CASSLLTRPAETEAFF. In nucleotides, the CDR3 is TGTGCCAGCAGTTTACTTACCCGGCCCGCCGAGACTGAAGCTTTCTTT.

The chain has TRBV7-9 and TRBJ2-1; unclear D gene. V shed 7 bases and J shed 0 bases, with 16 bases lying between them. CDR1 and CDR2 (germline): SEHNR, FQNEAQ (reference sequence). The CDR3 extends over 16 amino acids. The CDR3 region is CASTPEGTGSYNEQFF. The CDR3 nucleotides read TGTGCCAGCACCCCAGAAGGTACGGGCTCCTACAATGAGCAGTTCTTC.

This chain connects TRBV20-1 to TRBJ1-5, with TRBD1 identical over 7 bases. Germline V gene lookup returns CDR1 DFQATT and CDR2 SNEGSKA (reference sequence). V lost 6 bases to trimming and J lost 3 bases; unmatched junction nucleotides: 5. This CDR3 region has 13 residues. The CDR3 sequence is CSAVDRDNQPQHF. CDR3 bases: TGCAGTGCCGTAGACAGGGACAATCAGCCCCAGCATTTT.